These T cell receptor beta chains were read from a single sample in a study of blood T cell repertoires in COVID-19. Sequenced by immunoSEQ multiplex PCR; TCRdb stores in-frame clones only, minus some. The sample has 160,000 or so clones; approximately 84% are singletons. Sequenced input: PBMCs or T cells enriched from blood (not recorded which). These receptors all stem from a human donor with acute COVID-19. The donor label of this sample is uncertain. CDR3s include the opening cysteine and the closing phenylalanine or tryptophan. The D gene is left open where the match is weak. Only part of the rows carry a size: once, few, many, or a class if the clone is expanded.

J gene	CDR3 length	D gene	V gene	clone size	CDR3 DNA	CDR3 protein
TRBJ2-5	16	TRBD1	TRBV30	-	TGTGCCTGGGGGCGGGGGACAGGGTATAGGGCGGAGACCCAGTACTTC	CAWGRGTGYRAETQYF
TRBJ2-1	14	TRBD2	TRBV11-2	-	TGTGCCAGCAGCTTACGGTCTAGCGGGGCCCTCCAGTTCTTC	CASSLRSSGALQFF
TRBJ2-7	17	TRBD2	TRBV27	-	TGTGCCAGCAGTTTAAAAGGGCTAGCGGGGGCCGCCTACGAGCAGTACTTC	CASSLKGLAGAAYEQYF
TRBJ2-5	13	TRBD1	TRBV29-1	-	TGCAGCGGGGAACAGGGGGCTGGGAAGACCCAGTACTTC	CSGEQGAGKTQYF
TRBJ2-5	14	TRBD1	TRBV30	-	TGTGCCTGGAGTGCAACAGGGGGCTTAGAGACCCAGTACTTC	CAWSATGGLETQYF
TRBJ2-7	14	-	TRBV5-1	-	TGCGCCAGCAGCTTCGCAGGGGGGCACTACGAGCAGTACTTC	CASSFAGGHYEQYF
TRBJ1-2	14	TRBD1	TRBV18	once	TGTGCCAGCTCACATCGGACAGGGGACTATGGCTACACCTTC	CASSHRTGDYGYTF
TRBJ2-1	15	-	TRBV7-9	-	TGTGCCAGCAGCTTAATCGGTCAGGGTAATGGGGTGCAGTTCTTC	CASSLIGQGNGVQFF
TRBJ1-2	16	TRBD1	TRBV5-6	-	TGTGCCAGCAGCTCAAACGACAGGGGGCGGAACTATGGCTACACCTTC	CASSSNDRGRNYGYTF
TRBJ2-3	13	-	TRBV6-4	-	TGTGCCAGCAGTGAACAGGGACCAGATACGCAGTATTTT	CASSEQGPDTQYF
TRBJ2-3	13	TRBD1	TRBV10-3	-	TGTGCCATAGGGGGCACTAGCACAGATACGCAGTATTTT	CAIGGTSTDTQYF
TRBJ2-5	15	TRBD1	TRBV11-2	once	TGTGCCAGCAGCTTGGGACAGTCAGAAAGAGAGACCCAGTACTTC	CASSLGQSERETQYF
TRBJ2-1	13	-	TRBV7-2	once	TGTGCCAGCAGCTTAGGGATGGGCTATGAGCAGTTCTTC	CASSLGMGYEQFF
TRBJ2-1	14	-	TRBV20-1	-	TGCAGTGCTAGTGAAAGCGCTCAGAACAATGAGCAGTTCTTC	CSASESAQNNEQFF
TRBJ2-3	16	TRBD2	TRBV29-1	-	TGCAGCGTCCTCGGGACTAGCGGGGGGGATACAGATACGCAGTATTTT	CSVLGTSGGDTDTQYF
TRBJ2-1	14	TRBD2	TRBV29-1	-	TGCAGCGTGGCCACTAGCGGGGGGACGGGTGAGCAGTTCTTC	CSVATSGGTGEQFF
TRBJ1-3	15	-	TRBV14	-	TGTGCCAGCAGCCCTATGGGCCGGGGGGGAAACACCATATATTTT	CASSPMGRGGNTIYF
TRBJ1-2	15	TRBD1	TRBV30	-	TGTGCCTGGAGCCTTTTCGACAGGGGGCGAGCTGGCTACACCTTC	CAWSLFDRGRAGYTF
TRBJ1-2	17	TRBD1	TRBV19	few	TGTGCCAGCACCCTGGAGGGGACAGTCACCACAACTTATGGCTACACCTTC	CASTLEGTVTTTYGYTF
TRBJ1-3	14	-	TRBV6-5	-	TGTGCCAGCAGCTTCCGTTCGAACGGGAACACCATATATTTT	CASSFRSNGNTIYF
TRBJ2-7	11	-	TRBV20-1	-	TGCAGTGCCCAGGGTCCCAACGAGCAGTACTTC	CSAQGPNEQYF
TRBJ1-1	15	TRBD1	TRBV7-9	-	TGTGCCAGCAGTTCGACAGGGGATATGAACACTGAAGCTTTCTTT	CASSSTGDMNTEAFF
TRBJ1-2	13	-	TRBV19	-	TGTGCCAGTAGTGACCCCAGGGGAGACGGCTACACCTTC	CASSDPRGDGYTF
TRBJ1-1	14	-	TRBV5-6	-	TGTGCCAGCAGCTTGGACGATGGAGATACTGAAGCTTTCTTT	CASSLDDGDTEAFF
TRBJ2-3	16	TRBD2	TRBV7-3	-	TGTGCCAGCCGCAGGGGACTAGCGGGGGTCACAGATACGCAGTATTTT	CASRRGLAGVTDTQYF
TRBJ1-1	15	TRBD1	TRBV18	-	TGTGCCAGTTCTCCCCAAGGGACAGGGGGCACTGAAGCTTTCTTT	CASSPQGTGGTEAFF
TRBJ2-2	13	-	TRBV5-6	-	TGTGCCAGCAGCCTGGACTTCACCGGGGAGCTGTTTTTT	CASSLDFTGELFF
TRBJ1-1	14	-	TRBV30	-	TGTGCCTGGAGTGGGGGACTTTTGAACACTGAAGCTTTCTTT	CAWSGGLLNTEAFF
TRBJ2-7	15	TRBD1	TRBV3-1/TRBV3-2	-	TGTGCCAGCAGCTCAAGACAGGGGCCCTCCTACGAGCAGTACTTC	CASSSRQGPSYEQYF
TRBJ2-1	17	TRBD2	TRBV3-1/TRBV3-2	-	TGTGCCAGCAGCCACGACCGAGGGGCTAGCGGAATCAATGAGCAGTTCTTC	CASSHDRGASGINEQFF
TRBJ2-1	16	TRBD1	TRBV27	-	TGTGCCAGCAGTCCCAGGGGGTCAAGCTCCTACAATGAGCAGTTCTTC	CASSPRGSSSYNEQFF
TRBJ1-1	12	-	TRBV12-3/TRBV12-4	once	TGTGCCAGCAGTTTGTCCGAGGCGGAAGCTTTCTTT	CASSLSEAEAFF
TRBJ2-3	16	-	TRBV9	-	TGTGCCAGCAGCGTAGGGGTTTCCAGGAACACAGATACGCAGTATTTT	CASSVGVSRNTDTQYF
TRBJ2-1	16	TRBD1	TRBV4-1	-	TGCGCCAGCAGCCAATATACAGGGGGCCGGGGCAATGAGCAGTTCTTC	CASSQYTGGRGNEQFF
TRBJ2-5	16	-	TRBV7-6	-	TGTGCCAGCACCAAGGGTGCGGGGCTCGACCAAGAGACCCAGTACTTC	CASTKGAGLDQETQYF